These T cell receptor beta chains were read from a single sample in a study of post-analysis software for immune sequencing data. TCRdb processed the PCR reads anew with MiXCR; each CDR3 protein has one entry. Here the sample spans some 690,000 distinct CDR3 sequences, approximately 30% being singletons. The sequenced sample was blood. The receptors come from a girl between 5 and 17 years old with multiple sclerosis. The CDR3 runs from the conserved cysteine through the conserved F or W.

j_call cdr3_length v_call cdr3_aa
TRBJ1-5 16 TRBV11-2 CASSLGAYGPNQPQHF
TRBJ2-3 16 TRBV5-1 CASSLGGARGTDTQYF
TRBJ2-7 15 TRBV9 CASSVGGRFTYEQYF
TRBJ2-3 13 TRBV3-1 CASSPAITDTQYF
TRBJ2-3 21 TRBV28 CASSPLLGGRFGGWNTDTQYF
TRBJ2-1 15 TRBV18 CASSPIQGSYNEQFF
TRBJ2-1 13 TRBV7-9 CASSFVPRGEQFF
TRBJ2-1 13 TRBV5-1 CASSLAGWDEQFF
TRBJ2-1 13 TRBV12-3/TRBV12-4 CASRLAGVREQFF
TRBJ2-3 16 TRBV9 CASSVALLAHTDTQYF
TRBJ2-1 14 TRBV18 CASSSGRGPDEQFF
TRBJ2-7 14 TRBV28 CASILSGSSYEQYF
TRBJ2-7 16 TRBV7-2 CASSELTSGATYEQYF
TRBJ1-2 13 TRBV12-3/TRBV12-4 CASSFPWNSGYTF
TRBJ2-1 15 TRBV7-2 CASSPGREKYNEQFF
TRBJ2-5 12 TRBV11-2 CASSFAGFEQYF
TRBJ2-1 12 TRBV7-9 CASSLMLNEQFF
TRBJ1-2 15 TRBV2 CASSETTTGSDGYTF
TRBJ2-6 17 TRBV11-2 CASSLAPSGVSANVLTF
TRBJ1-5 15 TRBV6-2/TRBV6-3 CASGGRRASNQPQHF
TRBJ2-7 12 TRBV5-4 CASSLDDYEQYF
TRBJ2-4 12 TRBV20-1 CSARKGLNIQYF
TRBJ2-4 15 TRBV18 CASSPNLRDRVEEDF
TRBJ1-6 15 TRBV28 CASSFTQGARSPLHF
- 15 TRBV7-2 CASSLGGLNGDEQYF
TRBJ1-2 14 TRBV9 CASSVTRQNYGYTF
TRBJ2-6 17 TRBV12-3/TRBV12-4 CASSPRGRPSGANVLTF
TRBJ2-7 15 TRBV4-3 CASSQSRLGHYEQYF
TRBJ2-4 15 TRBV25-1 CASRGRGWSVNIQYF
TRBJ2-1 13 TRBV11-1 CASSQTNLGGQFF
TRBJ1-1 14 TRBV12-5 CASAPPGANTEAFF
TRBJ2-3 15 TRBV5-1 CASRRGGGDTDTQYF
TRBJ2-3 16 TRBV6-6 CASSGGANDIRDTQYF
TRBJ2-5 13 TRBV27 CASSPRVQETQYF
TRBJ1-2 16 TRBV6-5 CASTINPGTPTRGYTF
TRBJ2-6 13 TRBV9 CASRAAGANVLTF
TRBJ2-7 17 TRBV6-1 CASVAGTGTWTRGEQYF
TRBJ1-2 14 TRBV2 CASRRETGKYGYTF
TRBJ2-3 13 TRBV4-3 CASSQDGPDTQYF
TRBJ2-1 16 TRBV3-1 CASSQDPGQGTGEQFF
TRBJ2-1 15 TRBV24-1 CATSDLQGDYGEQFF
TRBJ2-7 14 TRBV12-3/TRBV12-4 CATAIQGGFGEQYF
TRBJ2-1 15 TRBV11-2 CASSFRTSPYNEQFF
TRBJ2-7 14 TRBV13 CASSTRQGAYEQYF
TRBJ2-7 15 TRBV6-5 CASSYLGQGGDEQYF
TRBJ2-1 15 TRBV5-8 CASSVGRRAGDEQFF
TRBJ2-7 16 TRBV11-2 CASSAGQGTSSYEQYF
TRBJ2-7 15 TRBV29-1 CSVQGSGQGSYEQYF
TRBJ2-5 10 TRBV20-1 CSARSNEQYF
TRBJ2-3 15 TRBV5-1 CASSLAPATTDTQYF
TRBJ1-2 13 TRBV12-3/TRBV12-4 CASSRTGDYGYTF
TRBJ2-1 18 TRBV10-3 CAISVRLAGSLSYNEQFF
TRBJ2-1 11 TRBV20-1 CSAPSGNEQFF
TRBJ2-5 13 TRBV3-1 CASSQQGVGTQYF